This T cell receptor (beta chain) originates from a study of cytomegalovirus exposure and HLA in healthy donors. Study in general: A later analysis reported the same platform for the 110 or so validation repertoires and the approximately 700 first-cohort repertoires. Study conclusions and caveats: According to the study, 160 or so TCR beta chains were cytomegalovirus-associated. The finding came from a later analysis; first-cohort TCR clusters tended to co-occur in the roughly 120 validation repertoires.

V lost 5 bases and J lost 5, with 15 bases in between. The CDR3 length is 14 residues. Germline values: CDR1 SGHVS, CDR2 FNYEAQ. Method: immunoSEQ multiplex PCR; TCRdb's copy keeps in-frame clones and lacks some. The data show about 84,000 clones, approximately 91% seen once. With regard to this clone: Its antigen remains unidentified.

The rearrangement joins TRBV7-6 to TRBJ1-1; D perhaps matches TRBD1 (5 bases). The TCR originated in a man aged 25 to 40 in good health and CMV-seronegative. The sample consisted of PBMCs. Here the CDR3 reads CASSPTGQGTEAFF. The CDR3 bases are TGTGCCAGCAGCCCAACTGGGCAGGGAACTGAAGCTTTCTTT.